Presented here are 22 T cell receptor beta chains from one specimen sequenced in a study of CXCR3-negative and CXCR3-positive naive CD8 T cells. Study-level results: More hydrophobic TRB CDR3s occurred in CXCR3-positive than in CXCR3-negative naive cells.

cDNA libraries for TRB were generated by 5' RACE incorporating UMI labels. Reanalyzing the 5' RACE reads, TCRdb keeps one entry per CDR3 protein, without DNA. Its clone listing holds some 130,000 distinct CDR3 sequences. For these TCRs, the target antigens are not known. The sequencing input was naive CXCR3+ CD8+ T cells from blood. Documented subset: CD45RO-CCR7+CD27+CD95- naive CD8+ T cells expressing CXCR3 (TNR3+). The receptors stem from a human donor in good health. Some clones in this sample may be carry-over from other donors' samples.

This chain links TRBV20-1 with TRBJ1-4; TCRdb gives TRBD1 as the D gene, but with no DNA this cannot be confirmed. Germline V lookup: CDR1 DFQATT, CDR2 SNEGSKA (reference sequence). CDR3 length equals 13 residues. The CDR3 region is CSARTVVSEKLFF.

The chain couples TRBV12-3 or TRBV12-4 to TRBJ2-1; TCRdb reports TRBD1, a call that lacks DNA to check it against. CDR3 length equals 14 residues. The CDR3 sequence: CASSLDRFYNEQFF.

The chain has TRBV25-1 and TRBJ2-2; TCRdb proposes TRBD1, but this gene call is untestable without DNA. The CDR3 is 14 residues long. Germline assignment: CDR1 MGHDK and CDR2 SYGVNS. CDR3 residues: CASSETGRAGELFF.

V and J are TRBV15 and TRBJ2-3; without DNA, the TCRdb call of TRBD2 cannot be checked. The CDR3 has 13 residues. The V gene's germline CDR1 is LNHNV and CDR2 YYDKDF (reference sequence). CDR3 residues: CATRGLSTDTQYF.

The rearrangement uses TRBV28 and TRBJ2-4; TCRdb names TRBD1, which stays unverified in the absence of DNA. The CDR3 totals 20 residues. Germline values: CDR1 MDHEN, CDR2 SYDVKM. CDR3 region: CASSLPGPSGDIKAKNIQYF.

This chain links TRBV7-3 with TRBJ2-3; no DNA is available, so the TRBD2 call from TCRdb remains unchecked. This CDR3 has 12 amino acids. CDR1 and CDR2 from the germline V gene are SGHTA and FQGTGA. This chain's CDR3 is CASSSDYATQYF.

V gene TRBV3-1 combines with J gene TRBJ2-5; the D call of TRBD1 rests on TCRdb alone, since no DNA is present to check it. Germline CDR1 reads LGHDT; CDR2 reads YNNKEL (reference sequence). The CDR3 length is 17 residues. CDR3 sequence: CASSLPGQGRNQETQYF.

The rearrangement links TRBV7-9 to TRBJ2-2; TCRdb selects TRBD1, and the lack of DNA leaves this call unchecked. The germline V gene encodes CDR1 SEHNR and CDR2 FQNEAQ (reference sequence). The CDR3 sequence is 14 residues long. CDR3 amino acids: CASSPRERNGELFF.

V gene TRBV28 combines with J gene TRBJ2-7; TCRdb designates TRBD2, a call that cannot be tested without DNA. Germline V CDR1 and CDR2: MDHEN, SYDVKM. The CDR3 length is 13 residues. The CDR3 is CATKDSGAYEQYF.

The gene calls are TRBV13 and TRBJ2-1; TCRdb outputs TRBD2, but without DNA this stays unchecked. Germline assignment: CDR1 PRHDT and CDR2 FYEKMQ (reference sequence). The CDR3 has 13 residues. CDR3 residues: CASGLVAYNEQFF.

The rearrangement uses TRBV10-2 and TRBJ1-6; as DNA is missing, the TRBD1 call by TCRdb cannot be tested. Germline CDR1 reads WSHSY; CDR2 reads SAAADI. The CDR3 spans 15 residues. The CDR3 loop is CASSEAAGGNSPLHF.

The genes are TRBV28 and TRBJ1-5. There are 16 residues in the CDR3. The V gene's germline CDR1 is MDHEN and CDR2 SYDVKM. This CDR3 reads CASSLLSGFVSQPQHF. The variable domain in full, with the rest retrieved from reference TRBV28 and TRBJ1-5, is DVKVTQSSRYLVKRTGEKVFLECVQDMDHENMFWYRQDPGLGLRLIYFSYDVKMKEKGDIPEGYSVSREKKERFSLILESASTNQTSMYLCASSLLSGFVSQPQHFGDGTRLSIL.

The rearrangement uses TRBV19 and TRBJ1-1. Germline CDR1 LNHDA, CDR2 SQIVND (reference sequence). This CDR3 has 14 amino acids. This chain's CDR3 is CASSRPAMNTEAFF.

The genes are TRBV3-1 and TRBJ1-6. The germline CDR1 and CDR2 sequences are LGHDT and YNNKEL (reference sequence). The CDR3 totals 14 residues. The CDR3 sequence is CASSQIGWNSPLHF.

The V and J genes are TRBV12-3 or TRBV12-4 and TRBJ2-1; TCRdb indicates TRBD2, and absent DNA this call remains unverified. This CDR3 contains 15 residues. This CDR3 reads CASSSGLAGENEQFF.

The chain links TRBV6-2 or TRBV6-3 to TRBJ1-1; with no DNA, the TCRdb D assignment of TRBD1 cannot be verified. Germline CDR1 is MNHEY and CDR2 is SVGEGT. The CDR3 runs 16 residues. CDR3 protein: CASSFTGGGVNTEAFF.

This rearrangement joins TRBV27 to TRBJ2-7; TCRdb reports TRBD1, a call that lacks DNA to check it against. Per germline, CDR1 MNHEY and CDR2 SMNVEV (reference sequence). The CDR3 spans 12 residues. The CDR3: CASRAQAGEQYF.

The chain carries TRBV6-1 and TRBJ2-7; TCRdb indicates TRBD2, and absent DNA this call remains unverified. The germline V gene encodes CDR1 MNHNS and CDR2 SASEGT. This CDR3 comprises 14 residues. CDR3 protein: CASSLKGTFYEQYF.

CDR3 loop: CAWSVHGRGVLEQYF. The chain combines TRBV30 with TRBJ2-7. CDR1 GTSNPN and CDR2 SVGIG come from the germline V gene (reference sequence). The CDR3 runs 15 residues.

CDR3 sequence: CASRPSRQGETQYF. The chain employs TRBV19 and TRBJ2-5; no DNA is available, so the TRBD1 call from TCRdb remains unchecked. The CDR3 loop spans 14 amino acids. In germline, CDR1 is LNHDA, CDR2 SQIVND (reference sequence). Complete variable domain (other parts from reference TRBV19 and TRBJ2-5): DGGITQSPKYLFRKEGQNVTLSCEQNLNHDAMYWYRQDPGQGLRLIYYSQIVNDFQKGDIAEGYSVSREKKESFPLTVTSAQKNPTAFYLCASRPSRQGETQYFGPGTRLLVL.

The chain is built from TRBV5-1 and TRBJ2-7; TCRdb lists TRBD1, though no DNA is available to test this call. The CDR3 loop spans 15 amino acids. Germline V gene lookup returns CDR1 SGHRS and CDR2 YFSETQ. This chain's CDR3 is CASSERYGTVYEQYF. Variable domain in full (rest from reference TRBV5-1 and TRBJ2-7): KAGVTQTPRYLIKTRGQQVTLSCSPISGHRSVSWYQQTPGQGLQFLFEYFSETQRNKGNFPGRFSGRQFSNSRSEMNVSTLELGDSALYLCASSERYGTVYEQYFGPGTRLTVT.

The V gene is TRBV7-9, the J gene TRBJ1-1; the TCRdb D gene call, TRBD1, has no DNA to confirm it. This CDR3 spans 12 amino acids. Germline CDR1 and CDR2: SEHNR and FQNEAQ (reference sequence). CDR3 residues: CASRTGITKAFF.